This T cell receptor delta chain was profiled in a study of gamma-delta chains in newborns, infants, children. Study-level information: Microbial exposure reportedly drives polyclonal innate γδ T cell expansion after birth.

This clone has more than one count but fewer than ten. A much larger clone lies one base from this, so it may be a read error. The CDR3 covers 14 residues. Looked up from germline, CDR1 is GEAIGNYY and CDR2 is EKD. Trimming took 0 bases from V and 3 from J; bases not matched to a gene: 1. TCRdb re-called clones from the reads via CATT. Here the sample spans 9,500 to 13,000 delta-chain clones, about 8.7% being singletons. The chain joins TRDV2 to TRDJ1; the match to TRDD3 covers 9 bases. The sequenced sample was blood. The origin of this receptor is a child who was a newborn, infant or young child, either healthy, febrile or measles-vaccinated (not recorded which). CDR3 bases: TGTGCCTGTGACACCGGGGGGATACCCGATAAACTCATCTTT. This encodes CACDTGGIPDKLIF.